This entry describes one T cell receptor (beta chain). The record originates from a study of blood T cell repertoires in COVID-19. Study details: Specimens from acute and convalescent COVID-19 originated in the United States, Italy and Spain. T cells, B-cell-depleted T cells, or PBMCs supplied cDNA or gDNA.

V was trimmed by 6 bases and J by 4 bases, leaving 15 bases between them. The CDR3 loop spans 14 amino acids. Germline CDR1 and CDR2: MNHEY and SMNVEV (reference sequence). As processed by the authors: By means of reference gene primer amplification, nucleated cell counts were estimated. Using immunoSEQ multiplex PCR, the repertoire was profiled, and TCRdb retains in-frame clones only, with some absent. V, J and clone size derive from that table, while D and trimming were established from the DNA sequence. Here the sample spans about 100,000 clones, around nine tenths being singletons. The sequence derives from an older man with acute or convalescent COVID-19. V usage is TRBV27 and J usage is TRBJ1-2; tentatively, D is TRBD1 (5 bases). Source material: peripheral blood. CDR3 in DNA: TGTGCCAGCAGCTTTACAGGTCCCCGCTATGGCTACACCTTC. Its protein is CASSFTGPRYGYTF.